Each of the 25 T cell receptor beta chains below was sequenced from the same sample in a study of regulatory T cells in long-lasting Graves disease. Relying on iRepertoire HTBI primers and Arm-PCR of CDR3 regions, the team built TCR beta libraries. From the multiplex PCR reads, TCRdb called clonotypes with MiXCR, one entry per CDR3 protein. The sample yields over 500,000 distinct CDR3 sequences, about 15% seen once. Described time point: newly diagnosed GD, antithyroid drugs for less than 3 months. PBMC-extracted RNA yielded the TCR library. These data were also reused for a study on T cells in Graves' hyperthyroidism and ophthalmopathy.

The starting material was peripheral blood mononuclear cells (PBMCs), obtained at new diagnosis, from a patient treated with antithyroid drugs. The receptor set was obtained from a man aged 18 to 30 with Graves disease.

This rearrangement joins TRBV30 to TRBJ2-6; D is unclear. Between the trimmed V and J ends, which lost 1 base and 3 bases, there was a span of 10 bases. From germline, CDR1 is GTSNPN and CDR2 SVGIG (reference sequence). The CDR3 is made up of 15 amino acids. CDR3 sequence (DNA): TGTGCCTGGAGTGGTCCAGGTGGTGGGGCCAACGTCCTGACTTTC. Amino acids: CAWSGPGGGANVLTF.

Details on this clonotype: This may stem from a read error, because a much larger clone lies one nucleotide away. The CDR3 loop is CSAPPGLAIGACNEQFF. CDR3 in DNA: TGCAGTGCACCTCCGGGACTAGCGATTGGAGCCTGCAATGAGCAGTTCTTC. The chain has TRBV20-1 and TRBJ2-1, with 10 bases fitting TRBD2. The junction had 17 bases not matched to a gene; V was cut back by 6 bases and J by 6 bases. Germline V CDR1 and CDR2: DFQATT, SNEGSKA (reference sequence). The CDR3 runs to 17 residues.

This clonotype came up many times. V and J are TRBV12-3 or TRBV12-4 and TRBJ2-1, with 8 nucleotides matching TRBD2. V dropped 7 bases and J dropped 4; count of bases not matched to a gene: 12. CDR3 length: 16 amino acids. CDR3: CASTLMAGGGYNEQFF. CDR3 nucleotides: TGTGCCAGCACCCTGATGGCGGGGGGAGGGTACAATGAGCAGTTCTTC.

The chain joins TRBV24-1 to TRBJ2-3; a weak D match, TRBD2 (6 bases). The germline V and J ends were trimmed by 2 bases and 1 base, with 9 bases remaining between them. The CDR3 is 15 residues long. CDR1 and CDR2 (germline): KGHDR, SFDVKD. CDR3 in DNA: TGTGCCACCAGTGATTGGTCTAGCGGCACAGATACGCAGTATTTT. It codes for CATSDWSSGTDTQYF.

This clonotype has more than one count but fewer than ten. This chain uses TRBV5-1 with TRBJ1-1, with unresolved D. Germline V lookup: CDR1 SGHRS, CDR2 YFSETQ. V was clipped by 4 bases and J by 4 bases, with 17 bases between them. This CDR3 spans 15 amino acids. In DNA form, the CDR3 reads TGCGCCAGCAGCCAATCCACAGTTACGGGCACTGAAGCTTTCTTT. This translates into CASSQSTVTGTEAFF.

This clonotype has only a few counts. A much larger clone lies one base from this, so it may be a read error. The final CDR3 position lacks the conserved phenylalanine or tryptophan, pointing to a likely read error. Written as DNA, the CDR3 is TGTGCCTGGAGTGTACAGGGGACGCTTACTAATGAAAAACTGTTTCTT. This codes for CAWSVQGTLTNEKLFL. V usage is TRBV30 and J usage is TRBJ1-4, with TRBD1 matching over 7 bases. Germline CDR1 and CDR2: GTSNPN and SVGIG (reference sequence). V trimming: 0 bases; J trimming: 2 bases; junction bases outside the gene matches: 6. There are 16 residues in the CDR3.

This clonotype was seen repeatedly, ten times or more. The V gene is TRBV24-1, the J gene TRBJ2-5, with TRBD1 matching 9 bases. This CDR3 has 15 amino acids. The J segment lost 8 bases and the V segment lost 4 bases, leaving 10 bases of the junction unmatched. Germline CDR1 KGHDR, CDR2 SFDVKD. This chain's CDR3 is CATSDPNRGRDTQYF. CDR3 sequence (DNA): TGTGCCACCAGTGACCCCAACAGGGGGCGAGACACCCAGTACTTC.

The rearrangement links TRBV4-1 to TRBJ1-3; a possible D gene is TRBD1 (5 bases). There are 15 residues in the CDR3. The germline V gene has CDR1 MGHRA and CDR2 YSYEKL. Trimming stripped 2 bases from V and 1 base from J, with 9 bases between. CDR3 region: CASSQPGTSGNTIYF. In DNA, the CDR3 is TGCGCCAGCAGCCAACCAGGGACTTCTGGAAACACCATATATTTT.

This clonotype has just a few counts. The V and J genes are TRBV6-2 or TRBV6-3 and TRBJ1-5; D may be TRBD1 (6 bases). The germline gives CDR1 MNHEY, CDR2 SVGEGT. V was trimmed by 6 bases and J by 0 bases, leaving 18 bases between them. CDR3 size: 17 residues. CDR3 region: CASRKRGTSYSNQPQHF. DNA for the CDR3: TGTGCCAGCAGGAAGAGGGGGACGTCTTATAGCAATCAGCCCCAGCATTTT.

The rearrangement links TRBV28 to TRBJ2-7; D is uncertain. From germline, CDR1 is MDHEN and CDR2 SYDVKM. The CDR3 contains 12 residues. Trimming left V 8 bases short and J 7 bases short, with 15 bases between. The CDR3 region has the DNA TGTGCCAGCGGACCTTACGTCTGGGAGCAGTACTTC. Residues: CASGPYVWEQYF.

This clonotype appeared a few times. The chain employs TRBV7-9 and TRBJ1-4; D might be TRBD1 (6 bases). Trimming stripped 0 bases from V and 0 bases from J, with 17 bases between. Germline V gene sequence: CDR1 SEHNR, CDR2 FQNEAQ (reference sequence). The CDR3 spans 19 residues. CDR3 nucleotides: TGTGCCAGCAGCTTAGCGCGGACAGCAGCTAGATCAACTAATGAAAAACTGTTTTTT. Encoded protein: CASSLARTAARSTNEKLFF.

The chain joins TRBV19 to TRBJ1-5; no clear D. The CDR3 has 15 amino acids. Trimming removed 1 base at V and 4 bases at J, with 11 bases between. From germline, CDR1 is LNHDA and CDR2 SQIVND (reference sequence). The CDR3 DNA follows: TGTGCCAGTAGTATAGCTAGGGTACGTAATCAGCCCCAGCATTTT. Protein sequence: CASSIARVRNQPQHF.

There are a few counts of this clonotype. This chain's CDR3 is CASSAKTEAFF. As DNA, the CDR3 is TGTGCCAGCAGTGCGAAAACTGAAGCTTTCTTT. This rearrangement joins TRBV6-1 to TRBJ1-1; D gene uncertain. Trimming removed 4 bases from V and 5 bases from J, with 5 bases in between. CDR3 length: 11 residues. CDR1 and CDR2 (germline): MNHNS, SASEGT.

This clonotype was picked up many times. The genes are TRBV24-1 and TRBJ2-1, with TRBD1 identical over 8 bases. From germline, CDR1 is KGHDR and CDR2 SFDVKD. The CDR3 length is 16 residues. Trimming took 5 bases from V and 7 from J; bases not matched to a gene: 12. CDR3 bases: TGTGCCACCAGTGGCCCCCTCGGACAGGGTGGGAATGAGCAGTTCTTC. This codes for CATSGPLGQGGNEQFF.

The chain uses TRBV9 and TRBJ2-1; 9 bases line up with TRBD2. The CDR3 runs 17 residues. Germline V gene sequence: CDR1 SGDLS, CDR2 YYNGEE. Unmatched junction bases numbered 7, after V lost 1 base and J lost 2 bases. CDR3 DNA sequence: TGTGCCAGCAGCGTAACCCTAGCGGGAAGAACCTACAATGAGCAGTTCTTC. This codes for CASSVTLAGRTYNEQFF. Full variable domain (outside the CDR3, taken from reference TRBV9 and TRBJ2-1): DSGVTQTPKHLITATGQRVTLRCSPRSGDLSVYWYQQSLDQGLQFLIQYYNGEERAKGNILERFSAQQFPDLHSELNLSSLELGDSALYFCASSVTLAGRTYNEQFFGPGTRLTVL.

Ten or more counts support this clonotype. V and J are TRBV2 and TRBJ2-1; 7 nucleotides line up with TRBD2. Germline V CDR1 and CDR2: SNHLY, FYNNEI. The CDR3 sequence is 15 residues long. J gave up 5 bases and V 4 bases, and 8 bases lay outside the gene matches. CDR3 region: CASSVVGGNNNEQFF. The CDR3 DNA reads as TGTGCCAGCAGTGTTGTGGGAGGGAACAACAATGAGCAGTTCTTC.

V is TRBV20-1 and J is TRBJ2-7; 9 nucleotides match TRBD2. There are 15 residues in the CDR3. In germline, CDR1 is DFQATT, CDR2 SNEGSKA (reference sequence). Germline trimming cut 4 bases from V and 2 bases from J; bases unmatched to any gene: 9. CDR3 nucleotides: TGCAGTGCTACCTCAGTGGCGGGAGGGACCTACGAGCAGTACTTC. Translating it yields CSATSVAGGTYEQYF.

This clonotype was seen at least ten times. The rearrangement links TRBV30 to TRBJ2-7; TRBD2 agrees at 7 bases. The CDR3 consists of 12 residues. Germline lookup yields CDR1 GTSNPN and CDR2 SVGIG (reference sequence). Trimming cost V 8 bases and J 6 bases; bases outside gene matches: 10. The CDR3 DNA reads TGTGCCACGACGGGAGGAAAAGGCGAGCAGTACTTC. Its protein product is CATTGGKGEQYF.

To note about this clonotype: Without the conserved terminal phenylalanine or tryptophan, this CDR3 likely stems from a read error. The chain combines TRBV7-9 with TRBJ2-1; TRBD1 agrees at 9 bases. The DNA end favors TRBJ2-5, so the J call may be wrong. The CDR3 length is 16 residues. Germline CDR1 and CDR2: SEHNR and FQNEAQ (reference sequence). The CDR3 DNA follows: TGTGCCAGCAGCTTGGGACCGGGACAGGGCGAAGAGACCCAGTACTCC. Its protein is CASSLGPGQGEETQYS.

A remark on this clonotype: Being one base from a much bigger clone, this may be a read error. The V call is TRBV12-3 or TRBV12-4, the J call TRBJ2-1; 7 nucleotides match TRBD2. The CDR3 length is 19 residues. The CDR3 loop is CASRSPPGDGRTTFGEQLF. CDR3 DNA sequence: TGTGCCAGCAGATCCCCCCCGGGCGACGGGAGGACCACGTTTGGTGAGCAGCTCTTC.

This clonotype was seen a handful of times. The gene calls are TRBV10-3 and TRBJ2-2, with 10 bases fitting TRBD2. Trimming took 8 bases from V and 7 from J; bases not matched to a gene: 16. CDR3 length equals 17 residues. The V gene's germline CDR1 is ENHRY and CDR2 SYGVKD. The CDR3 DNA is TGTGCCATCCGGGACAGACAAGCGGGAGGGCAAGACGGGGAGCTGTTTTTT. Protein sequence: CAIRDRQAGGQDGELFF.

At least ten counts were recorded for this clonotype. The chain has TRBV7-8 and TRBJ2-7, with D perhaps assigned TRBD1 or TRBD2 (7 bases each). Trimming left V 5 bases short and J 4 bases short, with 18 bases between. This CDR3 spans 15 amino acids. Germline lookup yields CDR1 SGHVS and CDR2 FQNEAQ. The DNA for the CDR3 is TGTGCCAGCAGCCAGGGGGGGCGGGCGACATACGAGCAGTACTTC. It encodes CASSQGGRATYEQYF.

This clonotype was seen at least ten times. The V call is TRBV6-1, the J call TRBJ1-2; D is perhaps TRBD1 (5 bases). Trimming shortened V by 7 bases and J by 4 bases, and 16 bases separated the two germline ends. Germline values: CDR1 MNHNS, CDR2 SASEGT. The CDR3 is made up of 14 amino acids. In DNA form, the CDR3 reads TGTGCCAGCATGAGGGGTTATTATAGCTATGGCTACACCTTC. Protein: CASMRGYYSYGYTF.

The CDR3 protein is CASSLALASGSSKNIQYF. The CDR3 coding sequence is TGCGCCAGCAGCTTGGCCTTGGCTAGCGGGAGTTCCAAAAACATTCAGTACTTC. The rearrangement uses TRBV5-1 and TRBJ2-4, with 10 positions matching TRBD2. This CDR3 contains 18 residues. Germline V gives CDR1 SGHRS, CDR2 YFSETQ. The V gene end was trimmed by 0 bases and the J gene end by 2 bases; junction bases not matched to a gene: 8.

This clonotype was counted only a few times. The genes are TRBV28 and TRBJ2-2; 11 bases are a match to TRBD1. V shed 10 bases, J shed 9 bases, and the junction held 10 bases outside the gene matches. CDR3 length: 14 amino acids. The germline gives CDR1 MDHEN, CDR2 SYDVKM. The DNA for the CDR3 is TGTGCCACTCGAGGGACAGGGGGAAACAGGGAGCTGTTTTTT. Protein sequence: CATRGTGGNRELFF.